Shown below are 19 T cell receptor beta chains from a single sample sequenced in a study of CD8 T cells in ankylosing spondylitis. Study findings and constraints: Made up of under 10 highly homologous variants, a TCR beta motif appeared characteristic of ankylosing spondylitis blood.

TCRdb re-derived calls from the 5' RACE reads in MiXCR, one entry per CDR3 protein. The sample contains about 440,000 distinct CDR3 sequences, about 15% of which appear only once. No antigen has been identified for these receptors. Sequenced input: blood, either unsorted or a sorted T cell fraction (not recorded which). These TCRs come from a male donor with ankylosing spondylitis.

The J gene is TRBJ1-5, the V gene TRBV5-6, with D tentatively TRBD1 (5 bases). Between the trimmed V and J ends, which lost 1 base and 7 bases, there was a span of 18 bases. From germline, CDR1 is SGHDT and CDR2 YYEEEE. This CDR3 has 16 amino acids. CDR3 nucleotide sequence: TGTGCCAGCAGCTTGTCCACGGGGAGGGGATACCAGCCCCAGCATTTT. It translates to CASSLSTGRGYQPQHF.

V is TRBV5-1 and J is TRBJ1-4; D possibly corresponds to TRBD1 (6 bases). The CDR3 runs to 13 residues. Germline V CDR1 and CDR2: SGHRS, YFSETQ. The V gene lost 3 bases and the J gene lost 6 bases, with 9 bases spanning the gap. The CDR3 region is CASSSRGYEKLFF. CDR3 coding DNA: TGCGCCAGCAGCTCCAGGGGCTATGAAAAACTGTTTTTT.

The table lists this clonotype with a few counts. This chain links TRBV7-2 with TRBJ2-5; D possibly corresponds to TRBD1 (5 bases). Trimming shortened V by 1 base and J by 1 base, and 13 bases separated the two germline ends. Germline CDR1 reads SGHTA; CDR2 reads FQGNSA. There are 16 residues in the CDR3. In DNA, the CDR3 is TGTGCCAGCAGCTTAGGACCCCAGGGCGCCCAAGAGACCCAGTACTTC. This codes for CASSLGPQGAQETQYF.

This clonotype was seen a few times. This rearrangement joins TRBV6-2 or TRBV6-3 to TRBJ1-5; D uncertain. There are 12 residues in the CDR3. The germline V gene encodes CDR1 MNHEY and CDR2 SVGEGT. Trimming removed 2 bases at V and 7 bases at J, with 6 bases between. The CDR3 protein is CASSYPWQPQHF. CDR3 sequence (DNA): TGTGCCAGCAGTTACCCTTGGCAGCCCCAGCATTTT.

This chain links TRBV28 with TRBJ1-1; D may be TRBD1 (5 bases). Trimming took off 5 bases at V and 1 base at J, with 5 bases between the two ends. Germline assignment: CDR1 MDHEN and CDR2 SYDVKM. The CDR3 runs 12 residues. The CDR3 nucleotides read TGTGCCAGCAGTGGGGCGAACACTGAAGCTTTCTTT. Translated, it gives CASSGANTEAFF.

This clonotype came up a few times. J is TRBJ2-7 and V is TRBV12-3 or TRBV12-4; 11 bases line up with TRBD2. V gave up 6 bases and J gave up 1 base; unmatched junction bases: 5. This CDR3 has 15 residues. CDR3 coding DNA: TGTGCCAGCAGGGAGACTAGCGGGGCATCCTACGAGCAGTACTTC. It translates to CASRETSGASYEQYF.

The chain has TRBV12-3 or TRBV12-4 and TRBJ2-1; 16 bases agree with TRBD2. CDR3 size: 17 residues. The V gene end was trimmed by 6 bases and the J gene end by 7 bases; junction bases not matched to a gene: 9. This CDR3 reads CASSVPGLAGGWNEQFF. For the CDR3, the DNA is TGTGCCAGCAGCGTACCGGGACTAGCGGGGGGGTGGAATGAGCAGTTCTTC.

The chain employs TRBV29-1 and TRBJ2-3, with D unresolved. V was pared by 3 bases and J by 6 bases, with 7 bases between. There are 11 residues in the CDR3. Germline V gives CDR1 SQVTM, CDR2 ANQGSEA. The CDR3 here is CSVDSGDTQYF. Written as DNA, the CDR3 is TGCAGCGTTGATTCTGGGGATACGCAGTATTTT.

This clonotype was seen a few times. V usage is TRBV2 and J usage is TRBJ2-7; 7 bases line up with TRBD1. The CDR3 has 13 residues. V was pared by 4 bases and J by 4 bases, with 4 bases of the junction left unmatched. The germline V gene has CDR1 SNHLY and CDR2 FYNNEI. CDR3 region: CASSGQGLYEQYF. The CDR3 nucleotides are TGTGCCAGCAGTGGACAGGGTTTGTACGAGCAGTACTTC. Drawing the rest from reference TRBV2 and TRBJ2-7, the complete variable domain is EPEVTQTPSHQVTQMGQEVILRCVPISNHLYFYWYRQILGQKVEFLVSFYNNEISEKSEIFDDQFSVERPDGSNFTLKIRSTKLEDSAMYFCASSGQGLYEQYFGPGTRLTVT.

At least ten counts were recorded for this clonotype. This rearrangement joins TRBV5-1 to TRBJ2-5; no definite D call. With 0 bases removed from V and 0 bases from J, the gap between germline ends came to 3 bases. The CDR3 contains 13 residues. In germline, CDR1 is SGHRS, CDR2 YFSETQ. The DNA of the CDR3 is TGCGCCAGCAGCTTGGCGGACCAAGAGACCCAGTACTTC. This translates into CASSLADQETQYF.

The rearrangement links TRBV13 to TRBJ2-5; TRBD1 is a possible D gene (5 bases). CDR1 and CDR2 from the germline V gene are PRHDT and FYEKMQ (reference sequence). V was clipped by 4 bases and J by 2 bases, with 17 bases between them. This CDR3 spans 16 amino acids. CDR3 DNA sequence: TGTGCCAGCAGCTCCCGACAGCCTAGTTATCAAGAGACCCAGTACTTC. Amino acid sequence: CASSSRQPSYQETQYF.

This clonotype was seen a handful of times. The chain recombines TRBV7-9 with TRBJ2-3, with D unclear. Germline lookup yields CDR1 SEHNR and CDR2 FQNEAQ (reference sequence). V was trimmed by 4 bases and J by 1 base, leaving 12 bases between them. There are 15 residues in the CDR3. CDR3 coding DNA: TGTGCCAGCAGCTATTTTACCAAGGGCACAGATACGCAGTATTTT. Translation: CASSYFTKGTDTQYF. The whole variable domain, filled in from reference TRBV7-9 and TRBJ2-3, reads DTGVSQNPRHKITKRGQNVTFRCDPISEHNRLYWYRQTLGQGPEFLTYFQNEAQLEKSRLLSDRFSAERPKGSFSTLEIQRTEQGDSAMYLCASSYFTKGTDTQYFGPGTRLTVL.

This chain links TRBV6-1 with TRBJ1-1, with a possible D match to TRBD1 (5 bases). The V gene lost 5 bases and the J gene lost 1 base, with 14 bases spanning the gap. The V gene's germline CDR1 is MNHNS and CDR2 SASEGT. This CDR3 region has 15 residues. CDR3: CASSRLGLGNTEAFF. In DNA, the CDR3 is TGTGCCAGCAGTCGACTGGGACTGGGGAACACTGAAGCTTTCTTT.

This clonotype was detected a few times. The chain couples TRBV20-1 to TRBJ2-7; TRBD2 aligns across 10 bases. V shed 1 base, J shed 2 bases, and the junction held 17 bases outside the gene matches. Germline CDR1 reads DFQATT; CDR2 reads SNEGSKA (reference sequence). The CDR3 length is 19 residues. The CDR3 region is CSARVPSGTSDHDPYEQYF. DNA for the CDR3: TGCAGTGCTAGAGTCCCTTCAGGGACTAGCGACCACGACCCCTACGAGCAGTACTTC.

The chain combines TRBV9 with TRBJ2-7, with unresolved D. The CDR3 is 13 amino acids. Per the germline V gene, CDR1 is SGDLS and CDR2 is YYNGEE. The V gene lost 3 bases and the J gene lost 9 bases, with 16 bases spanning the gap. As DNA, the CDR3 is TGTGCCAGCAGCGACAAGCCGGGCTCCAGGCAGTACTTC. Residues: CASSDKPGSRQYF.

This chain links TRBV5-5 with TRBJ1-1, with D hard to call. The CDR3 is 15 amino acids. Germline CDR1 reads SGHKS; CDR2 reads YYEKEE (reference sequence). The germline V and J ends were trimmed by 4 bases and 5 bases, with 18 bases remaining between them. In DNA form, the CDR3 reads TGTGCCAGCAGCCGTGGTGATCGGGGAGTGACTGAAGCTTTCTTT. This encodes CASSRGDRGVTEAFF.

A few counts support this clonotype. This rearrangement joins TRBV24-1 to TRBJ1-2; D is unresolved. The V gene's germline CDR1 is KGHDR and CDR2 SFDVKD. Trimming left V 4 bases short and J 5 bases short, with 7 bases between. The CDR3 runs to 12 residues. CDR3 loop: CATSDMRYGYTF. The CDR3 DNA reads TGTGCCACCAGTGACATGAGATATGGCTACACCTTC.

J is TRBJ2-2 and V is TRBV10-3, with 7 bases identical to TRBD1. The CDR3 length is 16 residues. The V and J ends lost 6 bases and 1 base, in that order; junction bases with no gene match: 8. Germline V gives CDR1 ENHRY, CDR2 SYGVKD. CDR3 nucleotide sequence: TGTGCCATCAGCCCCGGACAGGCGCAGAACACCGGGGAGCTGTTTTTT. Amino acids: CAISPGQAQNTGELFF.

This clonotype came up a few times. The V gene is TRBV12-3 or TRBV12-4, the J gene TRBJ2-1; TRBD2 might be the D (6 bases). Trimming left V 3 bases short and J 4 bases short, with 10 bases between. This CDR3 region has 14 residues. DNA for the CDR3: TGTGCCAGCAGTTTTGGCGGGGAATACAATGAGCAGTTCTTC. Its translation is CASSFGGEYNEQFF.